This T cell receptor (beta chain) came from a study of T cell changes during pregnancy in multiple sclerosis. Generated by immunoSEQ multiplex PCR, the TCRdb table keeps only in-frame clones and is missing some. Of some 80,000 clones in the sample, about 92% are singletons; the top ten hold around 2.6%. The CDR3 sequence is 15 residues long. Germline CDR1 MDHEN, CDR2 SYDVKM. The ends lost 8 bases at V and 2 bases at J; junction bases unmatched: 12. The TCR comes from a female donor with multiple sclerosis, enrolled in a pregnancy study. This chain uses TRBV28 with TRBJ2-7; 7 positions agree with TRBD2. This specimen was peripheral blood, taken before pregnancy. DNA of the CDR3: TGTGCCAGCGGGGGGGAACAGTCTGCCCCCTACGAGCAGTACTTC. Translation: CASGGEQSAPYEQYF.